Presented here are 2 T cell receptor beta chains from one specimen sequenced in a study of T cell responses to AZD1222 COVID-19 vaccine. This table comes from immunoSEQ multiplex PCR, and its TCRdb copy is limited to in-frame clones, with some not included. The sample lists about 170,000 clones; roughly 93% were seen once. The sequenced sample was peripheral blood, obtained on day 0 of AZD1222 vaccination. The origin of the receptors is an adult in good health.

This rearrangement joins TRBV27 to TRBJ1-1; D remains ambiguous. V lost 6 bases to trimming and J lost 11 bases, with 13 bases between them. This CDR3 has 11 residues. Germline V CDR1 and CDR2: MNHEY, SMNVEV (reference sequence). Here the CDR3 reads CASRAGSGAFF. In DNA, the CDR3 is TGTGCCAGCAGGGCGGGATCCGGGGCTTTCTTT.

CDR3: CASSPHLADTQYF. The CDR3, as DNA: TGTGCCAGCAGCCCCCACTTGGCAGATACGCAGTATTTT. The rearrangement uses TRBV7-8 and TRBJ2-3; D is unclear. There are 13 residues in the CDR3. V was shortened by 5 bases and J by 4 bases, with 10 bases between the two germline ends. The germline V gene encodes CDR1 SGHVS and CDR2 FQNEAQ.